The entry below gives a single T cell receptor (beta chain) sequence along with its context. The authors' processing: It was from reference gene primer amplification that nucleated cell counts were estimated. Clones were sequenced by immunoSEQ multiplex PCR, and TCRdb holds only the in-frame ones, with some missing. V and J calls and clone size come straight from that table; D and trimming were deduced from the DNA. The data show about 230,000 clones, roughly nine tenths seen once. The source of the sample is a study of blood T cell repertoires in COVID-19. Across the study: From T cells, B-cell-depleted T cells, or PBMCs came the material, which was cDNA or gDNA.

CDR1 is MGHRA, CDR2 YSYEKL, per germline. Germline trimming cut 4 bases from V and 0 bases from J; bases unmatched to any gene: 4. The CDR3 length is 15 residues. The study drew participants aged 18 to 89 years from some 25 US areas. Each participant's cohort was designated according to participant-reported clinical history. The chain recombines TRBV4-1 with TRBJ2-7, with 9 bases fitting TRBD1. Sequences were obtained from PBMCs or T cells enriched from blood (not recorded which). The sequence derives from a woman aged 25 to 39 with acute COVID-19. CDR3 amino acids: CASSPGQGSSYEQYF. CDR3 in DNA: TGCGCCAGCAGCCCAGGACAGGGGAGCTCCTACGAGCAGTACTTC.